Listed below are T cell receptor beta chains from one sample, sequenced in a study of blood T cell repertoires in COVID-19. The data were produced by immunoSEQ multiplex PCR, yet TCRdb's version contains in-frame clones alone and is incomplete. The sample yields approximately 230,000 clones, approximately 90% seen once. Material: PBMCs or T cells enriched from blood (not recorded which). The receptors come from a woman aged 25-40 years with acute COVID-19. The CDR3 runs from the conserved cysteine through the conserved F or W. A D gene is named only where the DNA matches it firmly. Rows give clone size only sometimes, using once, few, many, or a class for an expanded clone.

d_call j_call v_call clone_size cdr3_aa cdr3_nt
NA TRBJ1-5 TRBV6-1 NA CASSEGPGAQPQHF TGTGCCAGCAGTGAAGGTCCAGGGGCTCAGCCCCAGCATTTT
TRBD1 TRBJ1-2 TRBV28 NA CASSGTGGPTLPNGYTF TGTGCCAGCAGTGGGACAGGGGGACCAACCCTACCTAATGGCTACACCTTC
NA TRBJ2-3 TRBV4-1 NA CVSSQGATIRTDTQYF TGCGTCAGCAGCCAAGGAGCGACTATCCGCACAGATACGCAGTATTTT
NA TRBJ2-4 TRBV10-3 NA CAISEDWQLAKNIQYF TGTGCCATCAGTGAGGACTGGCAGTTAGCCAAAAACATTCAGTACTTC
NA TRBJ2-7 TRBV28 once CASTGDRQLPYEQYF TGTGCCAGCACCGGCGACAGGCAACTCCCCTACGAGCAGTACTTC
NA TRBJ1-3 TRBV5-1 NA CASSRTGLGSGNTIYF TGCGCCAGCAGCCGGACGGGACTGGGGTCTGGAAACACCATATATTTT
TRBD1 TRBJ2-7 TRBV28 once CASSLGTGSSYEQYF TGTGCCAGCAGTTTGGGGACAGGCAGCTCCTACGAGCAGTACTTC
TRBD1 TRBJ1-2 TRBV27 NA CASSSGQGGDGYTF TGTGCCAGCAGTTCGGGACAGGGCGGCGATGGCTACACCTTC
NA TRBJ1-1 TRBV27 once CASSLHGGSTEAFF TGTGCCAGCAGCTTACACGGGGGGAGCACTGAAGCTTTCTTT
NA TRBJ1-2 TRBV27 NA CASTPKPGHYGYTF TGTGCCAGCACGCCTAAGCCAGGGCACTATGGCTACACCTTC
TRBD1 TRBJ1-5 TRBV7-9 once CASSSSPTGDNQPQHF TGTGCCAGCAGCTCGTCCCCGACAGGGGACAATCAGCCCCAGCATTTT
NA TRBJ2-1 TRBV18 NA CASSPGPKGEQQFF TGTGCCAGCTCACCAGGCCCGAAAGGAGAACAGCAGTTCTTC
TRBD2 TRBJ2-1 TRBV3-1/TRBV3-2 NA CASSLSGRGDNEQFF TGTGCCAGCAGTCTTAGCGGGAGGGGTGACAATGAGCAGTTCTTC
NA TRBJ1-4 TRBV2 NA CASSVRHNEKLFF TGTGCCAGCAGTGTTCGACATAATGAAAAACTGTTTTTT
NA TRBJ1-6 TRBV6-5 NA CASSRRQNRSPLHF TGTGCCAGCAGTCGGAGGCAGAATCGTTCACCCCTCCACTTT
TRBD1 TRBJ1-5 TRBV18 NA CASSKDREQPQHF TGTGCCAGCTCTAAGGACAGGGAACAGCCCCAGCATTTT